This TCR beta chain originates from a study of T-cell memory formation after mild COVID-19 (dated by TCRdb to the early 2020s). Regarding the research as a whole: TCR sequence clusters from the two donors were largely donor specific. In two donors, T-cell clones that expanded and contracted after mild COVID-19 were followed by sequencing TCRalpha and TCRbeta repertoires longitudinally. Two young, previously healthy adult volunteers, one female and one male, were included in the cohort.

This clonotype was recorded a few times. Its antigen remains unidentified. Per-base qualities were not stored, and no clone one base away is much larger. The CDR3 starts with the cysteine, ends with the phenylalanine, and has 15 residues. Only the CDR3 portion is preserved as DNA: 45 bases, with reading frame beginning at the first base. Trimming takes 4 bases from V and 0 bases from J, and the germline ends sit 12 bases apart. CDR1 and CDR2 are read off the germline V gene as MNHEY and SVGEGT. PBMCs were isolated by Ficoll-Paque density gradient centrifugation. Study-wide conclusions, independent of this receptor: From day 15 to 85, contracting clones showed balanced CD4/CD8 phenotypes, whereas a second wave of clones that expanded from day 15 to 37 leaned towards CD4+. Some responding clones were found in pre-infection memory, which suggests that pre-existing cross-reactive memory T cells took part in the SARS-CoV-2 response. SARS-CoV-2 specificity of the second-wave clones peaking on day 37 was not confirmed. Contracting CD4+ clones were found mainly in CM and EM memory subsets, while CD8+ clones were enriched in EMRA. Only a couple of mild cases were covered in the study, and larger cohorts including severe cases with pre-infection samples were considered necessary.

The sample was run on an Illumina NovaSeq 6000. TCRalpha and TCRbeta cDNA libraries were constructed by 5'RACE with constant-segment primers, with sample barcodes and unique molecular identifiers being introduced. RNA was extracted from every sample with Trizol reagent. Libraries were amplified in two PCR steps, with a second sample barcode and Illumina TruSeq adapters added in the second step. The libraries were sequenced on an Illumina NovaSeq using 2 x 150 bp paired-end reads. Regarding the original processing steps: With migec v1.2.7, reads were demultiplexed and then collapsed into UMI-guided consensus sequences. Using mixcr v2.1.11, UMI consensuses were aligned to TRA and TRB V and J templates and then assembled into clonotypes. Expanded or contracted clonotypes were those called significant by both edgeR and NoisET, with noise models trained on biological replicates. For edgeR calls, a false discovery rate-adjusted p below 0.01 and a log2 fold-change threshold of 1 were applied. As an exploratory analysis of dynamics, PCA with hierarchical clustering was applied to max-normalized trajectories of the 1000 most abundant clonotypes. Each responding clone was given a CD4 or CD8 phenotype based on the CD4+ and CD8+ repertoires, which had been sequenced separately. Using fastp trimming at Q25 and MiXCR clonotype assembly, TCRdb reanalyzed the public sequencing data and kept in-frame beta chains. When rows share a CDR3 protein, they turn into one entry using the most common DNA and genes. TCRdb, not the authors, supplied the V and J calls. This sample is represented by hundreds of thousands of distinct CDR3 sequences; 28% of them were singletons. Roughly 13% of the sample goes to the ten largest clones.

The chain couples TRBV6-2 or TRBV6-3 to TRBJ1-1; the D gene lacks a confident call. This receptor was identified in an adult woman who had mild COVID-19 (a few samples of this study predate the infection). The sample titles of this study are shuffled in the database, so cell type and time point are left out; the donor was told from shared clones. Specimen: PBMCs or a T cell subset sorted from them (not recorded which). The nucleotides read TGTGCCAGCAGTTCCCTGGGTCAGATGAACACTGAAGCTTTCTTT. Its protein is CASSSLGQMNTEAFF.